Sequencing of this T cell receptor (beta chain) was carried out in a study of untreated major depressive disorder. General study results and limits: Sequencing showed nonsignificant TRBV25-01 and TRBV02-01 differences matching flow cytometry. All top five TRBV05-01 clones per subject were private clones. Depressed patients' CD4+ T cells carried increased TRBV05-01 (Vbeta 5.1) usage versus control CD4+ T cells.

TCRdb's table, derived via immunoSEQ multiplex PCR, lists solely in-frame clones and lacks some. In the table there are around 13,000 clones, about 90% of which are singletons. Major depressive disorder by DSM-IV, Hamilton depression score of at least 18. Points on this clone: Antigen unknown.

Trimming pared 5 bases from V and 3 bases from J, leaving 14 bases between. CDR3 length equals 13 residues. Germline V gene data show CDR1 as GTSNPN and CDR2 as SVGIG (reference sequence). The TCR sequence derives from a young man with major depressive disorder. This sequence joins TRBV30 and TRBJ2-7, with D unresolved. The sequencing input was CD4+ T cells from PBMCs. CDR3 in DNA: TGTGCCTGGTCCCAAGGGAACTACTACGAGCAGTACTTC. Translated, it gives CAWSQGNYYEQYF.